This T cell receptor (beta chain) was identified during a study of sequential checkpoint blockade in melanoma. Study-wide context: Patients were randomized 1:1 to nivolumab-then-ipilimumab or ipilimumab-then-nivolumab first-line. After both sequences, patients received maintenance nivolumab.

The sample's treatment: randomized to nivolumab then ipilimumab (arm A) or the reverse (arm B). None of the patients previously received DNA-damaging chemotherapy. Sorted cells were live CD3+CD8+, lacking CD19 and CD56, from PBMCs. Some clones are missing from TCRdb's copy, which holds only in-frame ones; the method was immunoSEQ multiplex PCR. The repertoire holds around 11,000 clones, with less than 85% as singletons. The V end lost 2 bases, the J end lost 0 bases, and 7 bases lay between the germline ends. Looked up from germline, CDR1 is MNHEY and CDR2 is SMNVEV (reference sequence). There are 15 residues in the CDR3.

The input for sequencing was CD8+ T cells sorted from blood (inferred from file names), taken from a patient given nivolumab and ipilimumab in sequence. The receptor was derived from a human donor with melanoma. V is TRBV27 and J is TRBJ1-4; no firm D call. The CDR3 is CASSLIRATNEKLFF. The DNA for the CDR3 is TGTGCCAGCAGTTTAATCCGGGCAACTAATGAAAAACTGTTTTTT.